This entry lists 22 T cell receptor beta chains sequenced from one sample in a study of CD8 T cells in Susac syndrome. Reverse transcription used roughly 0.45 to 1 ug RNA and random hexamers. A single record per CDR3 protein comes from TCRdb applying MiXCR to the immunoSEQ multiplex PCR reads. The data show about 160,000 distinct CDR3 sequences, approximately 94% seen once. The sequenced material came from CD4+ T cells from PBMCs. The receptor set was obtained from a human donor with multiple sclerosis.

V gene TRBV28 combines with J gene TRBJ2-7, with 10 bases lining up with TRBD2. J gave up 3 bases and V 6 bases, and 8 bases lay outside the gene matches. Germline V lookup: CDR1 MDHEN, CDR2 SYDVKM. The CDR3 totals 15 residues. The CDR3 nucleotides read TGTGCCAGCAGCGCTCTAGCTAGCGGGAGCTACGAGCAGTACTTC. This gives the protein CASSALASGSYEQYF.

The gene calls are TRBV20-1 and TRBJ2-5, with D hard to call. This CDR3 has 13 amino acids. Trimming cost V 3 bases and J 5 bases, with 13 bases left between them. Germline loops: CDR1 DFQATT, CDR2 SNEGSKA (reference sequence). The CDR3 loop reads CSARPLSRETQYF. DNA of the CDR3: TGCAGTGCTAGGCCACTAAGCCGGGAGACCCAGTACTTC.

The rearrangement links TRBV20-1 to TRBJ2-5; TRBD1 agrees at 10 bases. The CDR3 runs to 14 residues. Germline CDR1 is DFQATT and CDR2 is SNEGSKA (reference sequence). The V segment lost 3 bases and the J segment 5 bases; nucleotides outside the gene matches: 6. CDR3 loop: CSARETGGRETQYF. The CDR3 nucleotides read TGCAGTGCTAGGGAGACAGGGGGCCGGGAGACCCAGTACTTC.

The chain combines TRBV10-3 with TRBJ2-5, with TRBD1 as a possible D gene (6 bases). The ends were cut back, 3 bases at V and 0 bases at J, with 11 bases in the middle. CDR1 ENHRY and CDR2 SYGVKD come from the germline V gene. The CDR3 runs to 15 residues. Here the CDR3 DNA reads TGTGCCATCAGTGAACAGGGAGTATACCAAGAGACCCAGTACTTC. Encoded protein: CAISEQGVYQETQYF.

The genes are TRBV19 and TRBJ1-5, with unresolved D. V was shortened by 7 bases and J by 5 bases, with 15 bases between the two germline ends. Germline loops: CDR1 LNHDA, CDR2 SQIVND (reference sequence). This CDR3 region has 14 residues. In DNA, the CDR3 is TGTGCCAGTATTCAAGCCGACCGATATCAGCCCCAGCATTTT. Translated: CASIQADRYQPQHF.

The chain has TRBV27 and TRBJ1-1; D is perhaps TRBD1 (5 bases). The CDR3 totals 15 residues. Per germline, CDR1 MNHEY and CDR2 SMNVEV (reference sequence). The ends were cut back, 3 bases at V and 7 bases at J, with 18 bases in the middle. CDR3 residues: CASSFGAQITNEAFF. CDR3 DNA sequence: TGTGCCAGCAGTTTTGGGGCTCAAATTACCAATGAAGCTTTCTTT.

J is TRBJ2-7 and V is TRBV3-1; D gene ambiguous. Germline CDR1 reads LGHDT; CDR2 reads YNNKEL (reference sequence). Trimming cost V 4 bases and J 0 bases, with 10 bases left between them. This CDR3 has 14 residues. This chain's CDR3 is CASSLTTLSYEQYF. The CDR3 DNA is TGTGCCAGCAGCCTGACGACACTCTCCTACGAGCAGTACTTC.

This sequence joins TRBV20-1 and TRBJ2-7; a possible D gene is TRBD2 (6 bases). Germline V CDR1 and CDR2: DFQATT, SNEGSKA (reference sequence). The CDR3 is 14 residues long. V was clipped by 0 bases and J by 0 bases, with 9 bases between them. CDR3 in amino acids: CSARDGGISYEQYF. CDR3 in DNA: TGCAGTGCTAGAGATGGCGGGATCTCCTACGAGCAGTACTTC.

The chain uses TRBV18 and TRBJ1-1, with D possibly being TRBD1 (5 bases). Trimming shortened V by 3 bases and J by 3 bases, and 17 bases separated the two germline ends. The CDR3 runs to 16 residues. Germline values: CDR1 KGHSH, CDR2 LQKENI. CDR3 DNA sequence: TGTGCCAGCTCACCCTTCGGGGGAGGGGTAGACACTGAAGCTTTCTTT. It encodes CASSPFGGGVDTEAFF.

This sequence joins TRBV9 and TRBJ1-2, with D uncertain. The CDR3 loop spans 15 amino acids. CDR1 SGDLS and CDR2 YYNGEE come from the germline V gene. V was clipped by 4 bases and J by 8 bases, with 21 bases between them. CDR3 bases: TGTGCCAGCAGCCTTCGGCCCTTTCCTACGGCGGGCTACACCTTC. It codes for CASSLRPFPTAGYTF.

CDR3 loop: CASSPTGLASAEAFF. CDR3 sequence (DNA): TGTGCCAGCAGCCCGACAGGTTTGGCGTCCGCTGAAGCTTTCTTT. The J gene is TRBJ1-1, the V gene TRBV2, with a possible D match to TRBD1 (6 bases). The germline V and J ends were trimmed by 6 bases and 6 bases, with 20 bases remaining between them. The CDR3 extends over 15 amino acids. Germline V gene lookup returns CDR1 SNHLY and CDR2 FYNNEI.

This sequence joins TRBV10-3 and TRBJ1-1; perhaps TRBD1 as D (6 bases). The V end lost 4 bases, the J end lost 8 bases, and 11 bases lay between the germline ends. The CDR3 has 12 amino acids. Per the germline V gene, CDR1 is ENHRY and CDR2 is SYGVKD. The CDR3 loop reads CAISGDDREAFF. The DNA of the CDR3 is TGTGCCATCAGTGGGGATGACAGGGAAGCTTTCTTT.

The V call is TRBV7-9, the J call TRBJ2-7; D unclear. CDR3 length equals 14 residues. Trimming stripped 5 bases from V and 6 bases from J, with 17 bases between. CDR1 and CDR2 from the germline V gene are SEHNR and FQNEAQ (reference sequence). For the CDR3, the DNA is TGTGCCAGCAGCCCCTGGACCGACCGATCCGAGCAGTACTTC. Amino acid sequence: CASSPWTDRSEQYF.

The chain carries TRBV3-1 and TRBJ1-1, with D perhaps matching TRBD1 (5 bases). The length of the CDR3 is 16 residues. V shed 4 bases and J shed 0 bases, with 15 bases lying between them. Germline V lookup: CDR1 LGHDT, CDR2 YNNKEL (reference sequence). The CDR3 nucleotides read TGTGCCAGCAGCCCCATGGGGGGTGCTTTGAACACTGAAGCTTTCTTT. It specifies CASSPMGGALNTEAFF.

The chain joins TRBV7-2 to TRBJ2-3; 8 bases align to TRBD2. CDR3 size: 15 residues. The V and J ends lost 1 base and 3 bases, in that order; junction bases with no gene match: 3. CDR1 SGHTA and CDR2 FQGNSA come from the germline V gene. CDR3 protein: CASSLVASGTDTQYF. DNA of the CDR3: TGTGCCAGCAGCTTAGTGGCTAGCGGGACAGATACGCAGTATTTT. The full variable domain, in which reference TRBV7-2 and TRBJ2-3 provide the parts outside the CDR3, is GAGVSQSPSNKVTEKGKDVELRCDPISGHTALYWYRQSLGQGLEFLIYFQGNSAPDKSGLPSDRFSAERTGGSVSTLTIQRTQQEDSAVYLCASSLVASGTDTQYFGPGTRLTVL.

The rearrangement links TRBV11-2 to TRBJ1-2, with TRBD1 matching over 7 bases. The CDR3 extends over 17 amino acids. V dropped 4 bases and J dropped 3; count of bases not matched to a gene: 14. Germline loops: CDR1 SGHAT, CDR2 FQNNGV. The CDR3 DNA is TGTGCCAGCAGCTCGAGGGGGCGTGGGGGGCTCTACTATGGCTACACCTTC. It codes for CASSSRGRGGLYYGYTF. The whole variable domain, filled in from reference TRBV11-2 and TRBJ1-2, reads EAGVAQSPRYKIIEKRQSVAFWCNPISGHATLYWYQQILGQGPKLLIQFQNNGVVDDSQLPKDRFSAERLKGVDSTLKIQPAKLEDSAVYLCASSSRGRGGLYYGYTFGSGTRLTVV.

The chain employs TRBV6-6 and TRBJ2-7, with TRBD1 matching 7 bases. The V and J ends lost 6 bases and 4 bases, in that order; junction bases with no gene match: 15. Germline lookup yields CDR1 MNHNY and CDR2 SVGAGI (reference sequence). The CDR3 totals 16 residues. In DNA form, the CDR3 reads TGTGCCAGCAGGCCTAAGGGACAGATCGAACCTTACGAGCAGTACTTC. The encoded protein is CASRPKGQIEPYEQYF.

The CDR3 DNA follows: TGCGCCAGCAGCCAAAATAGAGGACAGGCTAGATCTGAAGCTTTCTTT. As protein: CASSQNRGQARSEAFF. The chain employs TRBV4-3 and TRBJ1-1; 7 nucleotides align to TRBD1. The junction had 12 bases not matched to a gene; V was cut back by 2 bases and J by 6 bases. The CDR3 runs 16 residues. Germline V lookup: CDR1 LGHNA, CDR2 YSLEER.

This chain joins TRBV5-4 and TRBJ2-5, with 8 bases that match TRBD2. With V trimmed by 4 bases and J by 5 bases, 4 bases remained unmatched. Germline CDR1 is SGHNT and CDR2 is YYREEE (reference sequence). The CDR3 runs to 13 residues. CDR3 protein: CASSSSGAETQYF. As DNA, the CDR3 is TGTGCCAGCAGCAGTAGCGGGGCGGAGACCCAGTACTTC.

The chain has TRBV4-3 and TRBJ1-1, with unresolved D. The CDR3 runs to 15 residues. V lost 0 bases and J 3 bases, leaving 11 bases between the germline ends. CDR1 and CDR2 from the germline V gene are LGHNA and YSLEER. The CDR3 reads CASSQELSGYTEAFF. CDR3 bases: TGCGCCAGCAGCCAAGAACTCTCGGGGTACACTGAAGCTTTCTTT.

The J gene is TRBJ2-3, the V gene TRBV15; D gene uncertain. Germline values: CDR1 LNHNV, CDR2 YYDKDF (reference sequence). This CDR3 has 11 amino acids. Trimming removed 4 bases from V and 4 bases from J, with 3 bases in between. The CDR3 DNA is TGTGCCACCAGCACCTCAGATACGCAGTATTTT. Its protein product is CATSTSDTQYF. The whole variable domain, remainder taken from reference TRBV15 and TRBJ2-3, is DAMVIQNPRYQVTQFGKPVTLSCSQTLNHNVMYWYQQKSSQAPKLLFHYYDKDFNNEADTPDNFQSRRPNTSFCFLDIRSPGLGDTAMYLCATSTSDTQYFGPGTRLTVL.

The V gene is TRBV12-3 or TRBV12-4, the J gene TRBJ2-3; D is uncertain. The CDR3 is made up of 14 amino acids. V was trimmed by 5 bases and J by 4 bases, leaving 13 bases between them. CDR3 protein: CASSRVPGADTQYF. Here the CDR3 DNA reads TGTGCCAGCAGTCGGGTCCCTGGGGCAGATACGCAGTATTTT.